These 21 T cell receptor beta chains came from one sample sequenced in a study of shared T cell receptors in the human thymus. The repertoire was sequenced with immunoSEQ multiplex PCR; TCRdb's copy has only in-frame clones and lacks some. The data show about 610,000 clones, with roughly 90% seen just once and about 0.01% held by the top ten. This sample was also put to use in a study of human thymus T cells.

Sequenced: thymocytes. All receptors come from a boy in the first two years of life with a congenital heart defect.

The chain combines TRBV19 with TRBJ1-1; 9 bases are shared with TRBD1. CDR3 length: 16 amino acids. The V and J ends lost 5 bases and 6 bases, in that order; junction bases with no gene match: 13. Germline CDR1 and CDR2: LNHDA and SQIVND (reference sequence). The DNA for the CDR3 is TGTGCCAGTAGTTTCCACAGGGGGCGCGGGGTCGCTGAAGCTTTCTTT. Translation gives CASSFHRGRGVAEAFF.

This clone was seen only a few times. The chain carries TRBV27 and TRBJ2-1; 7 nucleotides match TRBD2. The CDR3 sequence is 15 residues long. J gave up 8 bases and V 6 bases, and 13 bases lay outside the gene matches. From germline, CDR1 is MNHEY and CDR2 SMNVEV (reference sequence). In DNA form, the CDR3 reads TGTGCCAGCAGCCTTAGCGGGTTAAAAGGAGATGAGCAGTTCTTC. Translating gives CASSLSGLKGDEQFF.

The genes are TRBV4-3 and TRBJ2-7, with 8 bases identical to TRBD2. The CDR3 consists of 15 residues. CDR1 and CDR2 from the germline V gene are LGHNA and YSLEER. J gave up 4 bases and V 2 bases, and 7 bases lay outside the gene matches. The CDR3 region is CASSQRAGDGYEQYF. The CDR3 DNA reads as TGCGCCAGCAGCCAAAGAGCGGGAGATGGGTACGAGCAGTACTTC.

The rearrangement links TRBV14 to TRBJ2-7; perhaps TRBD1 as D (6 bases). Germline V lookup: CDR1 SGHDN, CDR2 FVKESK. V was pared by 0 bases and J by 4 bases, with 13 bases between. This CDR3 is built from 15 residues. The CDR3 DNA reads TGTGCCAGCAGCCAAGACAAGGGACACCCTTACGAGCAGTACTTC. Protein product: CASSQDKGHPYEQYF.

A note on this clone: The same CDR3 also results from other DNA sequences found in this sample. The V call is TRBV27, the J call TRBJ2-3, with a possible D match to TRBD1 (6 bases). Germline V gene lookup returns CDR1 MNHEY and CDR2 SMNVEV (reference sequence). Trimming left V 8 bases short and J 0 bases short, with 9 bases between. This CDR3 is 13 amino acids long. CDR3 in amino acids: CASGGGSTDTQYF. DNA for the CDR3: TGTGCCAGCGGGGGCGGGAGCACAGATACGCAGTATTTT.

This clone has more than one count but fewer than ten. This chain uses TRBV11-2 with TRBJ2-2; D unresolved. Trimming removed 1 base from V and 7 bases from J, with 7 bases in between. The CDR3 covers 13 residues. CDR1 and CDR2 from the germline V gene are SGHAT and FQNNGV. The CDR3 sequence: CASSLAPGGELFF. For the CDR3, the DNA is TGTGCCAGCAGCTTAGCTCCGGGCGGGGAGCTGTTTTTT.

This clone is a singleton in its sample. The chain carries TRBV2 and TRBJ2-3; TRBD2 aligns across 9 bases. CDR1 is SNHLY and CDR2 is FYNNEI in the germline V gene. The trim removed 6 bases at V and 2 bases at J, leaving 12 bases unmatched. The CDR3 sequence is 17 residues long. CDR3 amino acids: CASRVGAAGGFTDTQYF. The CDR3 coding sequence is TGTGCCAGCAGGGTTGGGGCGGCGGGAGGGTTCACAGATACGCAGTATTTT.

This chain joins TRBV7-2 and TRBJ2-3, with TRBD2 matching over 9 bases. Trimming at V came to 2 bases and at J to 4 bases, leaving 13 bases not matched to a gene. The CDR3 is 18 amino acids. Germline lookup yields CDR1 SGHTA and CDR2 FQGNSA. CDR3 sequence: CASSLMTSGPKGPDTQYF. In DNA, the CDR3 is TGTGCCAGCAGCTTAATGACTAGCGGTCCCAAAGGTCCAGATACGCAGTATTTT.

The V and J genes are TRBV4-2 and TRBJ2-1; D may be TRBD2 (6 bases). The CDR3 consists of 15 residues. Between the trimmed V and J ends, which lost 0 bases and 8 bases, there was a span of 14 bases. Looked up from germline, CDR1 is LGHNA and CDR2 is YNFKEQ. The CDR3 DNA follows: TGTGCCAGCAGCCAAGATTCCCGGGGGATCGATGAGCAGTTCTTC. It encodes CASSQDSRGIDEQFF.

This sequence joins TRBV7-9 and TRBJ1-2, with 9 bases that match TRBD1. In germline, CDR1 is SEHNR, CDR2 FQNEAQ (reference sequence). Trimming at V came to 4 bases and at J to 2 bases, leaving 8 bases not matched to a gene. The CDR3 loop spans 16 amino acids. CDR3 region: CASSSQTGGANYGYTF. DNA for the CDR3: TGTGCCAGCAGCTCTCAAACAGGGGGCGCAAACTATGGCTACACCTTC.

The DNA of the CDR3 is TGCAGCGTTGGAAGCGCCCTGCTACTTCTCTCCTACGAGCAGTACTTC. This sequence encodes CSVGSALLLLSYEQYF. This chain uses TRBV29-1 with TRBJ2-7, with D hard to call. The CDR3 consists of 16 residues. V lost 4 bases and J lost 0, with 19 bases in between. Germline CDR1 reads SQVTM; CDR2 reads ANQGSEA.

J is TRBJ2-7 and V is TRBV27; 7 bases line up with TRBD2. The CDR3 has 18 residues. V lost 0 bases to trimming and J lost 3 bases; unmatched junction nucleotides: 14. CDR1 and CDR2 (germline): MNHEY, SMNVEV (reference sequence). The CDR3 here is CASSLSGAIGGGSYEQYF. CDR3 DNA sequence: TGTGCCAGCAGTTTATCTGGGGCAATTGGGGGGGGGAGCTACGAGCAGTACTTC.

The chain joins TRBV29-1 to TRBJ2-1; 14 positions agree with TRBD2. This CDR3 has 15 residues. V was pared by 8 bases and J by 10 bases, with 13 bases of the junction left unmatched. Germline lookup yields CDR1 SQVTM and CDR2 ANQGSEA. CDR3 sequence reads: CSLWGGTSGGWEQFF. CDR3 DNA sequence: TGCAGCCTTTGGGGGGGGACTAGCGGGGGCTGGGAGCAGTTCTTC.

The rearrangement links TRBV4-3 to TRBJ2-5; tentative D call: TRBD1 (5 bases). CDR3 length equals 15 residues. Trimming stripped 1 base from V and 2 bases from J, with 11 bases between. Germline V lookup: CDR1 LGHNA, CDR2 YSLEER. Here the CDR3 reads CASSQVTGGQETQYF. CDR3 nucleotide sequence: TGCGCCAGCAGCCAAGTTACAGGTGGGCAAGAGACCCAGTACTTC.

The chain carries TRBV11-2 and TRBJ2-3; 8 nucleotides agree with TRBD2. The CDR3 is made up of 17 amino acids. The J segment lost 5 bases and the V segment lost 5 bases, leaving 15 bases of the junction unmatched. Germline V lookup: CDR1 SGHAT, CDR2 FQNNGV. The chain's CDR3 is CASSGQLAGQRGDTQYF. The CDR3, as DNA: TGTGCCAGCAGCGGCCAGCTAGCGGGCCAGAGGGGAGATACGCAGTATTTT.

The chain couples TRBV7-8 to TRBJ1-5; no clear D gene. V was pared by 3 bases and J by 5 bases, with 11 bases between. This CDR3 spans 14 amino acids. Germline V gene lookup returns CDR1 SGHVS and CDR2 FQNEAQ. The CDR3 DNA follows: TGTGCCAGCAGCTTCGGGAAGAGCGATCAGCCCCAGCATTTT. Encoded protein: CASSFGKSDQPQHF.

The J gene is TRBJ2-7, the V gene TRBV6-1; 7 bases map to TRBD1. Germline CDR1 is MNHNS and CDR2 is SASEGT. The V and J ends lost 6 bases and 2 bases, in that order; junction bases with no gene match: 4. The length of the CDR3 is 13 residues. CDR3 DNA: TGTGCCAGCAGGGCCGGGACAGCCTACGAGCAGTACTTC. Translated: CASRAGTAYEQYF.

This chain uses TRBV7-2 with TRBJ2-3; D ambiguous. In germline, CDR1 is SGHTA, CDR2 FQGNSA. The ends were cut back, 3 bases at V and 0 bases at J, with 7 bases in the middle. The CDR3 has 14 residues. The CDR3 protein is CASSFGASTDTQYF. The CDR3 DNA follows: TGTGCCAGCAGCTTTGGAGCTAGCACAGATACGCAGTATTTT.

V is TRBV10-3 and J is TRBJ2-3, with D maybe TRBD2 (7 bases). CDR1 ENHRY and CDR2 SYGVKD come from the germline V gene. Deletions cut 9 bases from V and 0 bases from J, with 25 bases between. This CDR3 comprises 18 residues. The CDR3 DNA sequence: TGTGCCATTATGACAGGCGCTCAGCGGGATTCGAGCACAGATACGCAGTATTTT. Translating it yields CAIMTGAQRDSSTDTQYF.

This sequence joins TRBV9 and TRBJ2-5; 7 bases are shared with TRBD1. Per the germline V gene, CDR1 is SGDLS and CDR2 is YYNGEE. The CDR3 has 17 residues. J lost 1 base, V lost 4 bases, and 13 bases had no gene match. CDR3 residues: CASSPLETGQVQETQYF. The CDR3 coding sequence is TGTGCCAGCAGCCCCTTAGAGACTGGACAGGTCCAAGAGACCCAGTACTTC.

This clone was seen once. This chain's CDR3 is CASSSGDRATLETQYF. The CDR3 nucleotides read TGTGCCAGCAGCTCAGGGGACAGGGCCACTCTGGAGACCCAGTACTTC. The chain couples TRBV13 to TRBJ2-5; 9 bases line up with TRBD1. There are 16 residues in the CDR3. Germline CDR1 reads PRHDT; CDR2 reads FYEKMQ (reference sequence). V dropped 4 bases and J dropped 5; count of bases not matched to a gene: 11.